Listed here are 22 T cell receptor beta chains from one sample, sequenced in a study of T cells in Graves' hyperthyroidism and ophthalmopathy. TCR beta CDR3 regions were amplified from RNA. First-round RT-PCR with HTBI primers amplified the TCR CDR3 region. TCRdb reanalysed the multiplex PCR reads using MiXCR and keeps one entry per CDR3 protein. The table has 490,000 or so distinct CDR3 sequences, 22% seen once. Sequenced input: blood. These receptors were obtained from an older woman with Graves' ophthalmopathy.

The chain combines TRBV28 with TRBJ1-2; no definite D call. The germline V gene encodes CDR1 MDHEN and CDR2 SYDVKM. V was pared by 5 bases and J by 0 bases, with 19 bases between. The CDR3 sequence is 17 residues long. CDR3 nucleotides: TGTGCCAGCAGTCCGTCGGGCCTTTCTGGGTCTAACTATGGCTACACCTTC. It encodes CASSPSGLSGSNYGYTF.

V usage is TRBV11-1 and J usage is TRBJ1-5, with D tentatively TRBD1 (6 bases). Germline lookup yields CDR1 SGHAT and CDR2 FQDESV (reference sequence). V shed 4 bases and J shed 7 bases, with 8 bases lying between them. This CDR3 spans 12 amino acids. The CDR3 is CASSSRGQPQHF. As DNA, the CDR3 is TGTGCCAGCAGCTCCAGGGGCCAGCCCCAGCATTTT.

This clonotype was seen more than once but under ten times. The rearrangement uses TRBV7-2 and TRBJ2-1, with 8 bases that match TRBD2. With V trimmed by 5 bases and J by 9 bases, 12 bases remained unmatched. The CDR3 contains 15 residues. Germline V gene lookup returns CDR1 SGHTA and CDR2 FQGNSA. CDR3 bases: TGTGCCAGCAGCCCATCGGGGGGGGGCCAACTTGAGCAGTTCTTC. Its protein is CASSPSGGGQLEQFF.

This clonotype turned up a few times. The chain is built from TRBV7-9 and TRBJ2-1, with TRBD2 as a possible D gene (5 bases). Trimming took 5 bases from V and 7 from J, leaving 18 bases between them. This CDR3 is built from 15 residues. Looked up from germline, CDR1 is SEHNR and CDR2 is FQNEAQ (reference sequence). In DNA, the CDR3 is TGTGCCAGCAGCAAACACACGGACTCGCGAAATGAGCAGTTCTTC. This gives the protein CASSKHTDSRNEQFF.

The CDR3 DNA sequence: TGTGCCAGCAGCGTAGAGCGGTACCCCTACAATGAGCAGTTCTTC. The encoded protein is CASSVERYPYNEQFF. V gene TRBV9 combines with J gene TRBJ2-1; D is possibly TRBD2 (5 bases). Trimming took off 0 bases at V and 2 bases at J, with 9 bases between the two ends. The CDR3 length is 15 residues. CDR1 is SGDLS, CDR2 YYNGEE, per germline.

DNA for the CDR3: TGCAGCGTTGATACATTCGCTAGGGCATCGGGTGGCTACACCTTC. Translating gives CSVDTFARASGGYTF. The rearrangement links TRBV29-1 to TRBJ1-2, with no clear D. The CDR3 has 15 amino acids. Looked up from germline, CDR1 is SQVTM and CDR2 is ANQGSEA. Trimming left V 3 bases short and J 7 bases short, with 21 bases between. The variable domain in full, with the rest retrieved from reference TRBV29-1 and TRBJ1-2, is SAVISQKPSRDICQRGTSLTIQCQVDSQVTMMFWYRQQPGQSLTLIATANQGSEATYESGFVIDKFPISRPNLTFSTLTVSNMSPEDSSIYLCSVDTFARASGGYTFGSGTRLTVV.

The CDR3 DNA reads as TGTGCCAGCAGTTTCGTTGTCCGGGCCAATAATTCACCCCTCCACTTT. This gives the protein CASSFVVRANNSPLHF. This rearrangement joins TRBV28 to TRBJ1-6; D not resolved. The CDR3 is made up of 16 amino acids. Germline V lookup: CDR1 MDHEN, CDR2 SYDVKM. V gave up 3 bases and J gave up 5 bases, with 14 bases separating them.

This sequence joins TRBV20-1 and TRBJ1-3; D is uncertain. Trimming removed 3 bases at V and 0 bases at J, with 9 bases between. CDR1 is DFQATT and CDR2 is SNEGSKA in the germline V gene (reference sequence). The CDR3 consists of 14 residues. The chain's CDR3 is CSASPGPSGNTIYF. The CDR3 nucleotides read TGCAGTGCTAGTCCCGGCCCCTCTGGAAACACCATATATTTT.

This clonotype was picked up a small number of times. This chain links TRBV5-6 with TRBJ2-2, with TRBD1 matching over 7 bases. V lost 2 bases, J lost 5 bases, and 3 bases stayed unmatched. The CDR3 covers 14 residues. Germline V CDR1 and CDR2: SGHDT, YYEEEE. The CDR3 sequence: CASSLGTVTGELFF. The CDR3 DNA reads TGTGCCAGCAGCTTAGGGACAGTTACCGGGGAGCTGTTTTTT.

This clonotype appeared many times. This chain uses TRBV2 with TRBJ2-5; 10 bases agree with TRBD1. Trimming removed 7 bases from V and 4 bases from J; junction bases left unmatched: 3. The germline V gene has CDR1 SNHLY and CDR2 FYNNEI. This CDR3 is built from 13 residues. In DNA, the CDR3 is TGTGCCAGCAAGCGGGACAGGGGAGAGACCCAGTACTTC. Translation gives CASKRDRGETQYF.

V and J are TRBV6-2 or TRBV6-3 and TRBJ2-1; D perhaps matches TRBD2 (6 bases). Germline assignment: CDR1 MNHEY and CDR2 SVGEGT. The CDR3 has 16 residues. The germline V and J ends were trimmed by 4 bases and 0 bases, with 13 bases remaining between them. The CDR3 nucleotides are TGTGCCAGCAGTTTGGAGACTAGGAGCTCCTACAATGAGCAGTTCTTC. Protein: CASSLETRSSYNEQFF.

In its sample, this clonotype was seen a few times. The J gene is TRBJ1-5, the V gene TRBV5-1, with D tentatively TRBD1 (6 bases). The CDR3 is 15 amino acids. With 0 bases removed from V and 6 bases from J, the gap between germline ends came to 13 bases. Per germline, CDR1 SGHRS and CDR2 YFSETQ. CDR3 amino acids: CASSLEGVGGQPQHF. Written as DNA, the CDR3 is TGCGCCAGCAGCTTGGAAGGCGTAGGGGGTCAGCCCCAGCATTTT.

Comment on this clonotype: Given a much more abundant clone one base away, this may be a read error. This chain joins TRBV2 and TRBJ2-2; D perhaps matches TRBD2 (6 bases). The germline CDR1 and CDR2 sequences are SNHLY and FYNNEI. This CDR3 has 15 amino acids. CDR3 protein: CASSEVAGRTGGLFF. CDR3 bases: TGTGCCAGCAGTGAAGTGGCAGGGAGAACCGGGGGGCTGTTTTTT.

CDR3 loop: CASSGLGQGVYGYTF. CDR3 sequence (DNA): TGTGCCAGCAGTGGGTTGGGACAGGGTGTCTATGGCTACACCTTC. The chain recombines TRBV2 with TRBJ1-2, with TRBD1 matching over 9 bases. The CDR3 totals 15 residues. V lost 4 bases and J lost 4; bases outside the gene matches: 7. CDR1 and CDR2 (germline): SNHLY, FYNNEI.

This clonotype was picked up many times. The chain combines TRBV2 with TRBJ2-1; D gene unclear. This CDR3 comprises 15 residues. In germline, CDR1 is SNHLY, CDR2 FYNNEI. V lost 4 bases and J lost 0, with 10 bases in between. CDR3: CASSGAISSYNEQFF. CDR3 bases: TGTGCCAGCAGTGGGGCCATTAGCTCCTACAATGAGCAGTTCTTC.

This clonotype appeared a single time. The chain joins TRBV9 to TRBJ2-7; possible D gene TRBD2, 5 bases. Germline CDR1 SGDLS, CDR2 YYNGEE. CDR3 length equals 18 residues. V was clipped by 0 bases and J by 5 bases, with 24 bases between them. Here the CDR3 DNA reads TGTGCCAGCAGCGTAGCTACGGAGACAACCGGGGAAGCCCACGAGCAGTACTTC. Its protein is CASSVATETTGEAHEQYF.

CDR3 in amino acids: CASSSGWGGELFF. The CDR3 DNA is TGTGCCAGCAGCTCCGGGTGGGGCGGGGAGCTGTTTTTT. The gene calls are TRBV7-8 and TRBJ2-2; D gene unclear. Trimming shortened V by 4 bases and J by 7 bases, and 10 bases separated the two germline ends. The germline gives CDR1 SGHVS, CDR2 FQNEAQ. This CDR3 contains 13 residues.

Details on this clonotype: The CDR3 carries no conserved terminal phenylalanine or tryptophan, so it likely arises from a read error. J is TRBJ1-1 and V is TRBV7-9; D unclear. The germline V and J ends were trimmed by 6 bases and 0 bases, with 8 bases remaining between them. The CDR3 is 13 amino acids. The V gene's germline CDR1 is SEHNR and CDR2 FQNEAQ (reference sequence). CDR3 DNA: TGTGCCAGCAGTCGAAGATTGAACACTGAAGCTTTCCTT. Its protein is CASSRRLNTEAFL.

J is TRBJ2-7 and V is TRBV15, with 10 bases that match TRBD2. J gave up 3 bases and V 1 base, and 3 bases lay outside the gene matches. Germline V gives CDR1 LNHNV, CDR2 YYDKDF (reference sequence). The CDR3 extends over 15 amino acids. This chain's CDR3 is CATSRVVAGGYEQYF. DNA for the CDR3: TGTGCCACCAGCAGAGTAGTAGCGGGGGGCTACGAGCAGTACTTC.

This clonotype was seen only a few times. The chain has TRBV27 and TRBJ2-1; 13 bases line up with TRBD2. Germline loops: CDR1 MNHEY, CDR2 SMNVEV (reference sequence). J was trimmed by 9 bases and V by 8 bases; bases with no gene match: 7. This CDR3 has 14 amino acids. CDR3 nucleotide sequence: TGTGCCAGCTTCACTAGCGGGAGGGCCACTGAGCAGTTCTTC. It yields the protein CASFTSGRATEQFF.

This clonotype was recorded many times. This CDR3 reads CASSLPDRAGEQFF. Written as DNA, the CDR3 is TGTGCCAGCAGTTTACCGGACAGGGCGGGTGAGCAGTTCTTC. The chain carries TRBV28 and TRBJ2-1; 8 nucleotides align to TRBD1. This CDR3 is built from 14 residues. V was pared by 2 bases and J by 9 bases, with 6 bases of the junction left unmatched. CDR1 and CDR2 from the germline V gene are MDHEN and SYDVKM.

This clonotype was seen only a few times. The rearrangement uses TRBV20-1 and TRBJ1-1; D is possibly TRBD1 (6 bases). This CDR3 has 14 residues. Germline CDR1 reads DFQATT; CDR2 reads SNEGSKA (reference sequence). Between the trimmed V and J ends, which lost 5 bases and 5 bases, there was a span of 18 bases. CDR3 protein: CSASRRGARTEAFF. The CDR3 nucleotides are TGCAGTGCTTCCCGAAGGGGGGCGCGGACTGAAGCTTTCTTT.